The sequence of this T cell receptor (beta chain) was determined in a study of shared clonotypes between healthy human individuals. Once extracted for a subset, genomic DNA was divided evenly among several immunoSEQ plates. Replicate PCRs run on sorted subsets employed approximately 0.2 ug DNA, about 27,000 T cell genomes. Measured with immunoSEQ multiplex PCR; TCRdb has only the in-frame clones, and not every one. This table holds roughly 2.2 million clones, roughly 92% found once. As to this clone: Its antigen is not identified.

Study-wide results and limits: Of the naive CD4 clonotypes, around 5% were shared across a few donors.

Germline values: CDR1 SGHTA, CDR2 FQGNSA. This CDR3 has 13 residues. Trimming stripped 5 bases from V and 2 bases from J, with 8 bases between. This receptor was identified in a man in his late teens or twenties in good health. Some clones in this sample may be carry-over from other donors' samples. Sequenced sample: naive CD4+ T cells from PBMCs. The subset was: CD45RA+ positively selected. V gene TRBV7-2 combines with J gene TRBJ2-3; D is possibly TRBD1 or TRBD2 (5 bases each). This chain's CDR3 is CASSGTATDTQYF. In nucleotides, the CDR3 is TGTGCCAGCAGCGGGACGGCCACAGATACGCAGTATTTT.